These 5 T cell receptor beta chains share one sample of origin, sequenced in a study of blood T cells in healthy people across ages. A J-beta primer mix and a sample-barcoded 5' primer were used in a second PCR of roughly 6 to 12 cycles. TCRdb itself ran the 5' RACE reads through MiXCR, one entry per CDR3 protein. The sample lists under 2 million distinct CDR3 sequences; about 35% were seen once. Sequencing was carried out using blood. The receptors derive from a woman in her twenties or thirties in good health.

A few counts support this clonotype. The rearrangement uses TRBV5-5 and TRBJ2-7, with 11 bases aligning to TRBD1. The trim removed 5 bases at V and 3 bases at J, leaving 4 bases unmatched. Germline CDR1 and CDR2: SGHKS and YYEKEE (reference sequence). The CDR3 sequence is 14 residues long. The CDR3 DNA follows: TGTGCCAGCAGGAAGGGACAGGGGGGCTACGAGCAGTACTTC. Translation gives CASRKGQGGYEQYF.

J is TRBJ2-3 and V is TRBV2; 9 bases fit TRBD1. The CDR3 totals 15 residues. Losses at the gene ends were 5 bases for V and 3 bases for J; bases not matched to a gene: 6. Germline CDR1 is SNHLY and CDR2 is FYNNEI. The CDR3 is CASSLNRGRTDTQYF. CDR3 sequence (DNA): TGTGCCAGCAGTCTTAACAGGGGGCGAACAGATACGCAGTATTTT.

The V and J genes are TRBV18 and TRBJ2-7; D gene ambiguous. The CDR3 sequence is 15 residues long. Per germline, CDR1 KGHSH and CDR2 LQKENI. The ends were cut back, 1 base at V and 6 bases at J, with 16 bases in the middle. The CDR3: CASSPQTMDSGEQYF. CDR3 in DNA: TGTGCCAGCTCACCACAAACGATGGATTCGGGCGAGCAGTACTTC.

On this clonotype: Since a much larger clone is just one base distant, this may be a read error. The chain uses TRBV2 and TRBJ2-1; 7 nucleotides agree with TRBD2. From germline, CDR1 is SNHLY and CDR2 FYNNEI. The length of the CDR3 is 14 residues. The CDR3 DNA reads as TGTGCCAGCAGGGGGGACTACTCCTCCAATGAGCAGTTCTTC. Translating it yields CASRGDYSSNEQFF.

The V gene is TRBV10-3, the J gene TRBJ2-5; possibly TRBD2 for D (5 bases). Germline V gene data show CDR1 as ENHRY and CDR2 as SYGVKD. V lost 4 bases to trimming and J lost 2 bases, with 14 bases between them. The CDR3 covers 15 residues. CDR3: CAISAIAAGQETQYF. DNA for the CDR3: TGTGCCATCAGTGCAATAGCTGCGGGTCAAGAGACCCAGTACTTC.